This T cell receptor (beta chain) was captured in a study of blood T cell repertoires in COVID-19. Clones were read by immunoSEQ multiplex PCR, and TCRdb kept only the in-frame ones, dropping some. Of fewer than 350,000 clones listed, around 86% were seen once; the top ten hold around 2.9%. The clonotype was recovered from a woman aged 55-69 years with active or convalescent COVID-19. Material for sequencing was peripheral blood.

The CDR3 is CATSRRGGISYEQYF. CDR3 nucleotides: TGTGCCACCAGCAGAAGGGGGGGGATTTCCTACGAGCAGTACTTC. This chain joins TRBV15 and TRBJ2-7; TRBD2 is a possible D gene (7 bases). The V end was cut by 2 bases, the J end by 1 base, with 12 bases between. CDR1 is LNHNV, CDR2 YYDKDF, per germline (reference sequence). This CDR3 is 15 amino acids long. The full variable domain, in which reference TRBV15 and TRBJ2-7 provide the parts outside the CDR3, is DAMVIQNPRYQVTQFGKPVTLSCSQTLNHNVMYWYQQKSSQAPKLLFHYYDKDFNNEADTPDNFQSRRPNTSFCFLDIRSPGLGDTAMYLCATSRRGGISYEQYFGPGTRLTVT.